The 13 T cell receptor beta chains given below trace back to one sample, sequenced in a study of blood T cell repertoires in COVID-19. TCRdb keeps only in-frame clones here, not all; method: immunoSEQ multiplex PCR. The sample includes approximately 100,000 clones, more than 65% of them seen just once. The sequencing input was peripheral blood. These receptors came from a woman aged 80 or over with active or convalescent COVID-19.

V gene TRBV7-2 combines with J gene TRBJ1-2, with 9 bases identical to TRBD1. The germline gives CDR1 SGHTA, CDR2 FQGNSA. The CDR3 totals 16 residues. Unmatched junction bases numbered 11, after V lost 1 base and J lost 8 bases. CDR3 residues: CASSLDFLGQGKGYTF. CDR3 in DNA: TGTGCCAGCAGCTTAGATTTTTTGGGACAGGGAAAGGGCTACACCTTC.

The chain couples TRBV5-6 to TRBJ2-6; D might be TRBD1 (6 bases). Germline CDR1 reads SGHDT; CDR2 reads YYEEEE. The V and J ends lost 4 bases and 0 bases respectively, with 17 bases between them. The CDR3 runs to 18 residues. CDR3 DNA: TGTGCCAGCAGCCCAATGACAGGCCCGGGCTCTGGGGCCAACGTCCTGACTTTC. It specifies CASSPMTGPGSGANVLTF.

This clone was counted once. J is TRBJ2-2 and V is TRBV11-3, with 7 bases identical to TRBD1. With 5 bases clipped from V and 7 bases from J, the junction kept 10 bases outside the gene matches. The V gene's germline CDR1 is SGHNT and CDR2 YENEEA. CDR3 length: 15 amino acids. The CDR3 protein is CASSQRQGRGGELFF. The DNA for the CDR3 is TGTGCCAGCAGCCAAAGACAGGGAAGAGGCGGGGAGCTGTTTTTT.

The gene calls are TRBV6-1 and TRBJ1-2; 7 bases line up with TRBD1. Trimming removed 1 base from V and 5 bases from J; junction bases left unmatched: 7. The CDR3 totals 15 residues. Germline V gives CDR1 MNHNS, CDR2 SASEGT. The CDR3 region has the DNA TGTGCCAGCAGTGAAGACGGGACAGAGCGATATGGCTACACCTTC. Protein product: CASSEDGTERYGYTF.

As regards this clone: A much larger clone differs by one base, so this may be a read error. This chain uses TRBV5-1 with TRBJ2-2; D remains ambiguous. With 0 bases removed from V and 1 base from J, the gap between germline ends came to 4 bases. Per germline, CDR1 SGHRS and CDR2 YFSETQ. The CDR3 length is 14 residues. In nucleotides, the CDR3 is TGCGCCAGCAGCTTGGGACAGAACACCGGGGAGCTGTTTTTT. Translation gives CASSLGQNTGELFF.

The CDR3 region has the DNA TGTGCCAGCAGTCAAGACATAATCTCCTACGAGCAGTACTTC. Its protein product is CASSQDIISYEQYF. The chain is built from TRBV6-4 and TRBJ2-7, with D hard to call. CDR3 length equals 14 residues. The germline V gene encodes CDR1 MRHNA and CDR2 SNTAGT. Trimming took off 5 bases at V and 0 bases at J, with 11 bases between the two ends.

A word on this clone: Germline is not matched at one junction end, which may reflect a read error. Distinct nucleotide sequences in the sample also encode this CDR3. The chain carries TRBV3-1 (or the pseudogene TRBV3-2) and TRBJ1-2, with unresolved D. The germline gives CDR1 LGHDT, CDR2 YNNKEL (reference sequence). This CDR3 has 13 residues. The CDR3 region is CASSQDHRVGYTF. The CDR3 nucleotides are TGTGCCAGCAGCCAAGATCATCGGGTTGGCTATACCTTC.

This clone has a single count. The chain carries TRBV4-2 and TRBJ2-7; possible D gene TRBD2, 6 bases. Germline loops: CDR1 LGHNA, CDR2 YNFKEQ. V lost 0 bases and J lost 3, with 15 bases in between. The CDR3 is 16 residues long. CDR3 sequence reads: CASSQDDTRGNYEQYF. CDR3 bases: TGTGCCAGCAGCCAAGATGATACGCGGGGAAACTACGAGCAGTACTTC.

The chain is built from TRBV6-1 and TRBJ2-3, with D possibly matching TRBD1 (5 bases). This CDR3 has 16 amino acids. CDR1 is MNHNS and CDR2 is SASEGT in the germline V gene. V dropped 0 bases and J dropped 4 bases, with 14 bases sitting between them. In nucleotides, the CDR3 is TGTGCCAGCAGTGAAGCAAAGGGGCGAAGGGCAGATACGCAGTATTTT. Residues: CASSEAKGRRADTQYF.

The rearrangement uses TRBV6-5 and TRBJ2-5; TRBD2 aligns across 7 bases. There are 15 residues in the CDR3. Germline V gives CDR1 MNHEY, CDR2 SVGAGI. J lost 5 bases, V lost 0 bases, and 6 bases had no gene match. The CDR3 DNA is TGTGCCAGCAGTTACTCGCCCAGCGGGATGGAGACCCAGTACTTC. This sequence encodes CASSYSPSGMETQYF.

The chain recombines TRBV27 with TRBJ1-1, with no clear D. The CDR3 is 15 amino acids. Trimming stripped 7 bases from V and 6 bases from J, with 21 bases between. Germline assignment: CDR1 MNHEY and CDR2 SMNVEV (reference sequence). CDR3 DNA: TGTGCCAGCACCACCCGGGTGGCGGGTCAGGCTGAAGCTTTCTTT. Translating it yields CASTTRVAGQAEAFF.

The chain recombines TRBV27 with TRBJ1-1, with 8 nucleotides matching TRBD1. The CDR3 has 14 amino acids. With 6 bases clipped from V and 4 bases from J, the junction kept 7 bases outside the gene matches. Germline V gives CDR1 MNHEY, CDR2 SMNVEV (reference sequence). In DNA form, the CDR3 reads TGTGCCAGCAGGAGAGACAGGGGTATCACTGAAGCTTTCTTT. Protein sequence: CASRRDRGITEAFF.

The gene calls are TRBV27 and TRBJ2-1; the match to TRBD2 covers 10 bases. The CDR3 is made up of 16 amino acids. The V segment lost 6 bases and the J segment 3 bases; nucleotides outside the gene matches: 8. Germline CDR1 MNHEY, CDR2 SMNVEV (reference sequence). As DNA, the CDR3 is TGTGCCAGCAGGGATTCCGGGACTAGCGTCTACAATGAGCAGTTCTTC. Translated, it gives CASRDSGTSVYNEQFF.